This entry features one T cell receptor beta chain sequence. This entry belongs to a study of blood T cell repertoires in COVID-19. Source study methods: How many nucleated cells were present was estimated from reference gene primer amplification. Produced via immunoSEQ multiplex PCR; TCRdb's table is partial and in-frame only. V, J and clone size were drawn from that table, and D and trimming were deduced from the DNA. The sample holds roughly 180,000 clones, 86% seen once. This CDR3 is built from 15 residues. V shed 5 bases and J 3 bases; nucleotides not matched to a gene: 3. CDR1 and CDR2 (germline): SGHTA, FQGTGA.

The TCR was taken from a man aged 65 to 85 with active or convalescent COVID-19. This rearrangement joins TRBV7-3 to TRBJ2-1; 11 nucleotides line up with TRBD1. Sequenced: peripheral blood. Written as DNA, the CDR3 is TGTGCCAGCAGCAGGACAGGGGGCGGCTACAATGAGCAGTTCTTC. Encoded protein: CASSRTGGGYNEQFF.